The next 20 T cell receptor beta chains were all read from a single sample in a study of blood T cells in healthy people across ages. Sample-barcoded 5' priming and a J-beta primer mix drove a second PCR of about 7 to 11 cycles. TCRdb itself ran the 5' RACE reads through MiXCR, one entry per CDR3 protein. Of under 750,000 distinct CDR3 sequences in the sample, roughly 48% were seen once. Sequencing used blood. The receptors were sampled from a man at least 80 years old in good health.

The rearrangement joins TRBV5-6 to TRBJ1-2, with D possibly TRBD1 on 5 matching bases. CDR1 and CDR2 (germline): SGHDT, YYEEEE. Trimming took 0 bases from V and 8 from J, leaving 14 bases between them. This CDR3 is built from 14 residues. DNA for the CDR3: TGTGCCAGCAGCTTGGATCAGGGAGTGCAGGGCTACACCTTC. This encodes CASSLDQGVQGYTF.

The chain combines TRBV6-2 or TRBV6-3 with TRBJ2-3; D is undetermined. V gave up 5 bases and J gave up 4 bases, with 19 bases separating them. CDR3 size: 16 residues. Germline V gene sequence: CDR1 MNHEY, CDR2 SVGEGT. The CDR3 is CASSPGSHQPADTQYF. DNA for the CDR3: TGTGCCAGCAGTCCTGGTAGCCACCAGCCCGCAGATACGCAGTATTTT.

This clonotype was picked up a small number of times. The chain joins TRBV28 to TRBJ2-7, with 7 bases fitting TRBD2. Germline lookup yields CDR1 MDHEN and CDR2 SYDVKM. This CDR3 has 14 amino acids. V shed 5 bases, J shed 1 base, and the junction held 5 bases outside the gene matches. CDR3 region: CASSRSGASYEQYF. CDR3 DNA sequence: TGTGCCAGCAGTCGAAGCGGGGCGTCCTACGAGCAGTACTTC. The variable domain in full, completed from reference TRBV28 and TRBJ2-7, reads DVKVTQSSRYLVKRTGEKVFLECVQDMDHENMFWYRQDPGLGLRLIYFSYDVKMKEKGDIPEGYSVSREKKERFSLILESASTNQTSMYLCASSRSGASYEQYFGPGTRLTVT.

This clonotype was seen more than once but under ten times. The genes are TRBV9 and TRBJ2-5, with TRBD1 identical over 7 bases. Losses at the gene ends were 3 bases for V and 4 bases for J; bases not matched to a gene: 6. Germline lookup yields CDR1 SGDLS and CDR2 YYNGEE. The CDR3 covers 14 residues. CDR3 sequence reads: CASSERTGGETQYF. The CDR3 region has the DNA TGTGCCAGCAGCGAGAGGACAGGAGGAGAGACCCAGTACTTC.

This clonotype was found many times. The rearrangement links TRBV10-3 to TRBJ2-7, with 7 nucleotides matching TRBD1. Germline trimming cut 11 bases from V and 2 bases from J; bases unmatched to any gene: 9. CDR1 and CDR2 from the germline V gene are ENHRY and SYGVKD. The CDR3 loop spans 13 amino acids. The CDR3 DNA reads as TGTGCCGCCGCCAGACAGGGAACCTACGAGCAGTACTTC. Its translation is CAAARQGTYEQYF.

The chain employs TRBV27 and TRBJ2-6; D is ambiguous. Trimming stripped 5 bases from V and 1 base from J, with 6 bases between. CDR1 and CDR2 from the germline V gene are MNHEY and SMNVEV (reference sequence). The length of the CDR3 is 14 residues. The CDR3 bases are TGTGCCAGCAGTCCCTGGTCTGGGGCCAACGTCCTGACTTTC. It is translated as CASSPWSGANVLTF. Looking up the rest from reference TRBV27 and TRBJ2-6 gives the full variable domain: EAQVTQNPRYLITVTGKKLTVTCSQNMNHEYMSWYRQDPGLGLRQIYYSMNVEVTDKGDVPEGYKVSRKEKRNFPLILESPSPNQTSLYFCASSPWSGANVLTFGAGSRLTVL.

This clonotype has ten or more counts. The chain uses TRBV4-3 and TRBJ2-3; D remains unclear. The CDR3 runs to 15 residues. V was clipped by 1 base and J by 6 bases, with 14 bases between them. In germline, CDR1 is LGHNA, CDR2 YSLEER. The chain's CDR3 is CASSQGIRPQDTQYF. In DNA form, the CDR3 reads TGCGCCAGCAGCCAAGGCATCAGGCCGCAGGATACGCAGTATTTT.

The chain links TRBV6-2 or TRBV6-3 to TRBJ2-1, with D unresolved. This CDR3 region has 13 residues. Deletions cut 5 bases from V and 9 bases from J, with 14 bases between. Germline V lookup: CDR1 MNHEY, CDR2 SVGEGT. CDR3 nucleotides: TGTGCCAGCAGTCCCCTGGCTCCAAGTGAGCAGTTCTTC. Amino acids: CASSPLAPSEQFF.

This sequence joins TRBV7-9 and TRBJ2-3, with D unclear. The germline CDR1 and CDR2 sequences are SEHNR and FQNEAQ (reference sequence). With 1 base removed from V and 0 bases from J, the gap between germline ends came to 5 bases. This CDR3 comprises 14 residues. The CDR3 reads CASSLDLSTDTQYF. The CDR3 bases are TGTGCCAGCAGCTTAGATTTAAGCACAGATACGCAGTATTTT.

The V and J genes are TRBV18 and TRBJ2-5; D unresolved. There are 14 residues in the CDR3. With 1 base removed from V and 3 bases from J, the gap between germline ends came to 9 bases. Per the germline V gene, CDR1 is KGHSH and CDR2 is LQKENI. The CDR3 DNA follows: TGTGCCAGCTCACCACTGCAAGGGAAAGAGACCCAGTACTTC. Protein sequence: CASSPLQGKETQYF.

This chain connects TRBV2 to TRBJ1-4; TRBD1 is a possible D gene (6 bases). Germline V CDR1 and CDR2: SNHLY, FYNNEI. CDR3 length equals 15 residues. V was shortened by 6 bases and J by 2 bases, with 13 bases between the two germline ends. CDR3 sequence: CASRANTGTNEKLFF. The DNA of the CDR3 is TGTGCCAGCAGAGCTAATACAGGGACTAATGAAAAACTGTTTTTT.

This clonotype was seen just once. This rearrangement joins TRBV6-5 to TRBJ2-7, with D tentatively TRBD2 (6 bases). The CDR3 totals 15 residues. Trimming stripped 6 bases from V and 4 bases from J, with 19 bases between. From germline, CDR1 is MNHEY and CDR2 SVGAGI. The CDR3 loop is CASRRERAGAYEQYF. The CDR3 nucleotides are TGTGCCAGCAGGCGGGAACGAGCGGGCGCTTACGAGCAGTACTTC.

The CDR3 region is CASSSGSGQNYGYTF. CDR3 coding DNA: TGTGCCAGCAGCTCGGGTTCGGGACAGAACTATGGCTACACCTTC. The chain has TRBV5-6 and TRBJ1-2, with 7 positions matching TRBD1. The CDR3 length is 15 residues. V lost 3 bases and J lost 2; bases outside the gene matches: 7. Per the germline V gene, CDR1 is SGHDT and CDR2 is YYEEEE.

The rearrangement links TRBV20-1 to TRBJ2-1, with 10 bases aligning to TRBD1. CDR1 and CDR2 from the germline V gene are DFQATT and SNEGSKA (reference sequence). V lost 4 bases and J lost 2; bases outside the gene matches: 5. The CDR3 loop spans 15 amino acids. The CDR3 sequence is CSATPGTGAYNEQFF. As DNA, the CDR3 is TGCAGTGCTACCCCCGGGACAGGGGCCTACAATGAGCAGTTCTTC.

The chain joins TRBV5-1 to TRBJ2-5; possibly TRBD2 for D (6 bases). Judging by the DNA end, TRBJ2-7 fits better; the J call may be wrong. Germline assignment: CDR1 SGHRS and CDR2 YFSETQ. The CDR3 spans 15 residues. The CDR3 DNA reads TGCGCCAGCAGCTTGGCCGAGCGGGCCCCCTACGAGCAGTACTTC. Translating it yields CASSLAERAPYEQYF.

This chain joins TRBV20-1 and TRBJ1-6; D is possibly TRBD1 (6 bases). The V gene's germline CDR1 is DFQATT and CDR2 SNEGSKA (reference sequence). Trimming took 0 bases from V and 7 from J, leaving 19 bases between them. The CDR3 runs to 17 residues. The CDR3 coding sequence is TGCAGTGCTAGAGATTTGCCCAGGGGAGGCCTCAATTCACCCCTCCACTTT. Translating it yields CSARDLPRGGLNSPLHF.

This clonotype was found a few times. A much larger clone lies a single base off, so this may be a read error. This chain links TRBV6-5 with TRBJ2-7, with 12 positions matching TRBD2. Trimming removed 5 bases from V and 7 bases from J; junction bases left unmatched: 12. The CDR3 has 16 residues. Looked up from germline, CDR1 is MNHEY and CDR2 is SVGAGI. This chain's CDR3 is CASSPRTSGAYNEQYF. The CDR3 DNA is TGTGCCAGCAGTCCTCGGACTAGCGGGGCCTACAATGAGCAGTACTTC.

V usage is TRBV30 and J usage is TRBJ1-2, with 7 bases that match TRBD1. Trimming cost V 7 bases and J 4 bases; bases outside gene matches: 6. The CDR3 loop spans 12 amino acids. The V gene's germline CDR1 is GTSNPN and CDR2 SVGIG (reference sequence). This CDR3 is CASVGTAYGYTF. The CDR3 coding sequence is TGTGCCTCCGTAGGGACAGCCTATGGCTACACCTTC.

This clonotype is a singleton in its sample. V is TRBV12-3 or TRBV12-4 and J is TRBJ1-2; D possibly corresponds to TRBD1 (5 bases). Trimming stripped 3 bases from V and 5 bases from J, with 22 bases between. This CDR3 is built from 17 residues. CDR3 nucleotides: TGTGCCAGCAGTTTTCTGTCAGGAGGGGCTGCGGCTTATGGCTACACCTTC. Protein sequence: CASSFLSGGAAAYGYTF.

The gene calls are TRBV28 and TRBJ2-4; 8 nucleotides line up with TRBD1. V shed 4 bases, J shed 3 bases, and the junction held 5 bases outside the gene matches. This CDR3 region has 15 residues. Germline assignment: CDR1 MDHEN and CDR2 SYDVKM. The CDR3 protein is CASSSQGAGKNIQYF. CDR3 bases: TGTGCCAGCAGTTCCCAGGGGGCAGGCAAAAACATTCAGTACTTC.